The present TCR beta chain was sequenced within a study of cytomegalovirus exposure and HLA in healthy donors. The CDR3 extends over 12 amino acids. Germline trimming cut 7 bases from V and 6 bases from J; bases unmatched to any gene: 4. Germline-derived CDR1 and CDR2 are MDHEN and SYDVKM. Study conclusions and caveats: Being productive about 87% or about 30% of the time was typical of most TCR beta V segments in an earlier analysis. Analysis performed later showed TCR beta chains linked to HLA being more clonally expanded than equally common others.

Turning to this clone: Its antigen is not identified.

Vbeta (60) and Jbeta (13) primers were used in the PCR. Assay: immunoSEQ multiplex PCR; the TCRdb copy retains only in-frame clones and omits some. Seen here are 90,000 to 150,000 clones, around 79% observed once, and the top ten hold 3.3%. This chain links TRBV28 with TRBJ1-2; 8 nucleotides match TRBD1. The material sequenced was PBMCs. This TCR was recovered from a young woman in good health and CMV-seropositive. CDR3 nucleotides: TGTGCCAGCATTACAGGGGGGGATGGCTACACCTTC. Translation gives CASITGGDGYTF.